These 10 T cell receptor beta chains share one sample of origin, sequenced in a study of shared clonotypes between healthy human individuals. TCRdb's copy holds only in-frame clones and misses some; the assay was immunoSEQ multiplex PCR. The table has around 1.9 million clones, 93% seen once. Naivety among CD8 cells was defined by CD45RO negativity and positive CCR7 selection, thereby excluding terminally differentiated effector memory CD45RA+ cells. Sequencing input: naive CD8+ T cells from PBMCs. All receptors come from a man younger than 35 in good health. Some clones in this sample may be carry-over from other donors' samples.

This chain uses TRBV28 with TRBJ1-5; a weak D match, TRBD1 (5 bases). This CDR3 is built from 15 residues. Germline CDR1 reads MDHEN; CDR2 reads SYDVKM. Trimming left V 10 bases short and J 0 bases short, with 16 bases between. CDR3 in amino acids: CATGARGYSNQPQHF. CDR3 bases: TGTGCCACTGGTGCGAGGGGTTATAGCAATCAGCCCCAGCATTTT.

This chain connects TRBV6-6 to TRBJ2-7; weak D call: TRBD2 (7 bases). The CDR3 totals 12 residues. The germline gives CDR1 MNHNY, CDR2 SVGAGI (reference sequence). The V gene lost 10 bases and the J gene lost 4 bases, with 14 bases spanning the gap. The DNA of the CDR3 is TGTGCCACCCGCGGGGGCGGGTACGAGCAGTACTTC. This encodes CATRGGGYEQYF.

Concerning this clone itself: The same CDR3 arises from other DNA sequences in this sample as well. The chain couples TRBV4-3 to TRBJ2-5, with D uncertain. V dropped 0 bases and J dropped 2 bases, with 1 base sitting between them. The CDR3 is 12 amino acids. The germline V gene has CDR1 LGHNA and CDR2 YSLEER. The CDR3 DNA reads as TGCGCCAGCAGCCAAGATCAAGAGACCCAGTACTTC. Protein: CASSQDQETQYF.

In DNA, the CDR3 is TGTGCCAGCAGTTACTCGGGACTCATGAACACTGAAGCTTTCTTT. This codes for CASSYSGLMNTEAFF. This rearrangement joins TRBV6-5 to TRBJ1-1; TRBD1 is a possible D gene (5 bases). The CDR3 loop spans 15 amino acids. Germline assignment: CDR1 MNHEY and CDR2 SVGAGI. Trimming stripped 0 bases from V and 0 bases from J, with 8 bases between.

This chain uses TRBV9 with TRBJ2-1; D unresolved. The V gene's germline CDR1 is SGDLS and CDR2 YYNGEE. There are 17 residues in the CDR3. Deletions cut 4 bases from V and 4 bases from J, with 21 bases between. CDR3 in amino acids: CASSPLLTKPYYNEQFF. CDR3 nucleotide sequence: TGTGCCAGCAGCCCCCTTTTGACCAAACCTTATTACAATGAGCAGTTCTTC.

Worth noting for this clone: The sample contains more than one DNA sequence encoding this CDR3. The gene calls are TRBV28 and TRBJ1-5; D is undetermined. The V end lost 5 bases, the J end lost 4 bases, and 9 bases lay between the germline ends. This CDR3 comprises 13 residues. Germline values: CDR1 MDHEN, CDR2 SYDVKM. Here the CDR3 DNA reads TGTGCCAGCAGTCCGCTAGGGAATCAGCCCCAGCATTTT. Amino acid sequence: CASSPLGNQPQHF.

CDR3 bases: TGTGCCAGCAGGACAGGGGGCTATGGCTACACCTTC. Translating it yields CASRTGGYGYTF. This chain joins TRBV7-9 and TRBJ1-2; the match to TRBD1 covers 9 bases. Germline V gene sequence: CDR1 SEHNR, CDR2 FQNEAQ (reference sequence). The junction had 0 bases not matched to a gene; V was cut back by 6 bases and J by 4 bases. CDR3 length: 12 residues.

This chain connects TRBV5-1 to TRBJ1-2; D gene uncertain. V lost 0 bases, J lost 0 bases, and 12 bases lay in between. The CDR3 has 16 amino acids. CDR1 is SGHRS, CDR2 YFSETQ, per germline. CDR3 sequence reads: CASSLAISATNYGYTF. The DNA of the CDR3 is TGCGCCAGCAGCTTGGCTATCAGCGCTACTAACTATGGCTACACCTTC. The full variable domain, in which reference TRBV5-1 and TRBJ1-2 provide the parts outside the CDR3, is KAGVTQTPRYLIKTRGQQVTLSCSPISGHRSVSWYQQTPGQGLQFLFEYFSETQRNKGNFPGRFSGRQFSNSRSEMNVSTLELGDSALYLCASSLAISATNYGYTFGSGTRLTVV.

V is TRBV6-5 and J is TRBJ2-2; 8 bases are shared with TRBD1. The CDR3 covers 15 residues. The V segment lost 5 bases and the J segment 2 bases; nucleotides outside the gene matches: 4. Germline V gives CDR1 MNHEY, CDR2 SVGAGI. The CDR3 DNA reads as TGTGCCAGCAGTCACGGGACAGGAAACACCGGGGAGCTGTTTTTT. It specifies CASSHGTGNTGELFF.

The rearrangement links TRBV7-8 to TRBJ2-7; D ambiguous. The germline V and J ends were trimmed by 1 base and 5 bases, with 9 bases remaining between them. CDR1 and CDR2 from the germline V gene are SGHVS and FQNEAQ. The CDR3 length is 13 residues. The CDR3 region has the DNA TGTGCCAGCAGCTTAGGGCAGAAAAACGAGCAGTACTTC. It codes for CASSLGQKNEQYF.